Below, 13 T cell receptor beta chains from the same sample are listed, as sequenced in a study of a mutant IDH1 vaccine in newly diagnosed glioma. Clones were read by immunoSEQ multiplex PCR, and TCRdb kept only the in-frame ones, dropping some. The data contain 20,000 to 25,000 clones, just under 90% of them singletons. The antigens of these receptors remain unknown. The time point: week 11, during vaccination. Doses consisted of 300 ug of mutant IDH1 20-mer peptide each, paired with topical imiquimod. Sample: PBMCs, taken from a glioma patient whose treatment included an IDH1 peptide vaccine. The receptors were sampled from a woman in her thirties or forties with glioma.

CDR3 in DNA: TGTGCCTGGAATGGAGCGGGAGGGGGTCCCGGTAGGGACAATGAGCAGTTCTTC. This encodes CAWNGAGGGPGRDNEQFF. This rearrangement joins TRBV30 to TRBJ2-1; 10 bases are shared with TRBD2. V shed 4 bases, J shed 5 bases, and the junction held 17 bases outside the gene matches. The length of the CDR3 is 18 residues. CDR1 is GTSNPN and CDR2 is SVGIG in the germline V gene (reference sequence).

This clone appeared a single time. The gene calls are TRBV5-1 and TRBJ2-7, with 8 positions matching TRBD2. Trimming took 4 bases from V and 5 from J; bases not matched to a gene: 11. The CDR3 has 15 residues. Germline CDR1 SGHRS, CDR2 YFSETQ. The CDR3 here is CASSENPAGANEQYF. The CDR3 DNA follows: TGCGCCAGCAGCGAGAATCCAGCGGGAGCAAACGAGCAGTACTTC. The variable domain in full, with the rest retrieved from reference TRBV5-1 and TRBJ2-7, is KAGVTQTPRYLIKTRGQQVTLSCSPISGHRSVSWYQQTPGQGLQFLFEYFSETQRNKGNFPGRFSGRQFSNSRSEMNVSTLELGDSALYLCASSENPAGANEQYFGPGTRLTVT.

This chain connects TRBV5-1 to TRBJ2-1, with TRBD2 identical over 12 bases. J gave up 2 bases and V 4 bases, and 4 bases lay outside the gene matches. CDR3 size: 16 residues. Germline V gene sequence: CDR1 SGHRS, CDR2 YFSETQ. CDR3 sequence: CASSPLAGGPYNEQFF. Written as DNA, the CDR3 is TGCGCCAGCAGCCCCCTAGCGGGAGGGCCCTACAATGAGCAGTTCTTC.

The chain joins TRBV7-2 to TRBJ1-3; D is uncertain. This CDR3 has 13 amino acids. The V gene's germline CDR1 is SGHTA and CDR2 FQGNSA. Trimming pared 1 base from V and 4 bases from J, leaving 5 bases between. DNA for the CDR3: TGTGCCAGCAGCTTAGAGGACGGAAACACCATATATTTT. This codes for CASSLEDGNTIYF.

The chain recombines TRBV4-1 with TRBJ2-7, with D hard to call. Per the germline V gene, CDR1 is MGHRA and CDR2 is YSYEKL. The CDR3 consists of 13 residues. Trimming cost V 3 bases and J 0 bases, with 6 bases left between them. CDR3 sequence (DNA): TGCGCCAGCAGCCAGAGCAGCTCCTACGAGCAGTACTTC. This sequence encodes CASSQSSSYEQYF.

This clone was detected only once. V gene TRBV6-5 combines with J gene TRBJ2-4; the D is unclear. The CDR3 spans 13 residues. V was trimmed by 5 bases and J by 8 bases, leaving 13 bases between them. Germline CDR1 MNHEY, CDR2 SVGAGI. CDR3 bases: TGTGCCAGCAGTCTCAGACCAAGCGACATTCAGTACTTC. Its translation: CASSLRPSDIQYF.

The DNA for the CDR3 is TGTGCCAGCAGCTCCGACAGGGTTTGGAAGGAAAAACTGTTTTTT. Protein sequence: CASSSDRVWKEKLFF. The chain couples TRBV7-9 to TRBJ1-4; 7 nucleotides align to TRBD1. The CDR3 contains 15 residues. With V trimmed by 4 bases and J by 8 bases, 10 bases remained unmatched. Looked up from germline, CDR1 is SEHNR and CDR2 is FQNEAQ (reference sequence).

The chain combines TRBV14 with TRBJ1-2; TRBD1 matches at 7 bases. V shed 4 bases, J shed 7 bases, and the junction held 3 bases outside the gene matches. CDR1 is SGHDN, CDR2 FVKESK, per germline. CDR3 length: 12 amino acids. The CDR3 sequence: CASSPTGFGYTF. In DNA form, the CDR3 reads TGTGCCAGCAGCCCGACAGGGTTTGGCTACACCTTC.

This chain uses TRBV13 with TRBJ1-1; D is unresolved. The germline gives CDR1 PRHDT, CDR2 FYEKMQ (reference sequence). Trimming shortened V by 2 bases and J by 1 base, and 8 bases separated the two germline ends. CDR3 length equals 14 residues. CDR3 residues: CASSLFTANTEAFF. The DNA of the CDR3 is TGTGCCAGCAGCTTATTTACAGCGAACACTGAAGCTTTCTTT.

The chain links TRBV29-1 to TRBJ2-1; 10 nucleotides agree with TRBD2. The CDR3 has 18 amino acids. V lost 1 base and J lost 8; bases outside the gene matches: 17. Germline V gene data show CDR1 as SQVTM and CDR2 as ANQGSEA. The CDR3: CSVEALIESGRDRDEQFF. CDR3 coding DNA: TGCAGCGTTGAAGCCCTGATCGAGAGCGGGAGGGACCGCGATGAGCAGTTCTTC.

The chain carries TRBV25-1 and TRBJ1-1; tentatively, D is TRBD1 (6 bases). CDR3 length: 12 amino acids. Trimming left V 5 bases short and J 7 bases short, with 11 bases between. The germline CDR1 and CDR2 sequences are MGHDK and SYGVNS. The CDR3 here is CASSRTGFEAFF. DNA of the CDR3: TGTGCCAGCAGTCGAACAGGGTTTGAAGCTTTCTTT. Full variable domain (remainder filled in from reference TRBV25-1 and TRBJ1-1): EADIYQTPRYLVIGTGKKITLECSQTMGHDKMYWYQQDPGMELHLIHYSYGVNSTEKGDLSSESTVSRIRTEHFPLTLESARPSHTSQYLCASSRTGFEAFFGQGTRLTVV.

The CDR3 sequence is CASSPSNTGELFF. In DNA, the CDR3 is TGTGCCAGCAGTCCTTCGAACACCGGGGAGCTGTTTTTT. This chain links TRBV2 with TRBJ2-2, with D unresolved. This CDR3 contains 13 residues. V lost 5 bases and J 0 bases, leaving 4 bases between the germline ends. Per germline, CDR1 SNHLY and CDR2 FYNNEI.

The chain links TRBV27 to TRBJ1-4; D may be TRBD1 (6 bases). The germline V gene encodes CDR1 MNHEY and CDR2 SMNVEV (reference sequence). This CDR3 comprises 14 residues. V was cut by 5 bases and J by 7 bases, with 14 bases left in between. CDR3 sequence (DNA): TGTGCCAGCAGTATAACCGGGACAAGTGAAAAACTGTTTTTT. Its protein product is CASSITGTSEKLFF.